These T cell receptor beta chains were read from a single sample in a study of blood T cells in healthy people across ages. MiXCR, applied by TCRdb to the 5' RACE reads, yields one record per CDR3 protein. The sample has 1.5 million to 2 million distinct CDR3 sequences; approximately 30% are singletons. Sequenced: blood. These receptors were taken from a woman under 40 in good health. Both conserved end residues are part of each CDR3. The D gene is left open where the match is weak. Clone size is given for some rows only: seen once, a few or many times, or a class if the clone is expanded.

v_gene: TRBV9
j_gene: TRBJ1-6
abundance: few
d_gene: TRBD1
CDR3nt: TGTGCCAGCAGCGACCGGGACAGGGGTGGCGGGGATTCACCCCTCCACTTT
CDR3aa: CASSDRDRGGGDSPLHF

v_gene: TRBV3-1
j_gene: TRBJ2-1
abundance: few
d_gene: TRBD2
CDR3nt: TGTGCCAGCACCCAGGACCTCACGGGAGGGCCCCGGTTCTTC
CDR3aa: CASTQDLTGGPRFF

v_gene: TRBV7-9
j_gene: TRBJ2-5
abundance: NA
d_gene: NA
CDR3nt: TGTGCCAGCAGCTTAGAGTCGGCCCGGACCCAGTACTTC
CDR3aa: CASSLESARTQYF

v_gene: TRBV5-1
j_gene: TRBJ1-2
abundance: NA
d_gene: NA
CDR3nt: TGCGCCAGCAGCTTTCAGGGAGGCGGTGGTGGCGGCTACACCTTC
CDR3aa: CASSFQGGGGGGYTF

v_gene: TRBV6-1
j_gene: TRBJ2-7
abundance: few
d_gene: NA
CDR3nt: TGTGCCAGCGGTGAATTTGGGGGCGGGAGTTCCCCCTACGAGCAGTACTTC
CDR3aa: CASGEFGGGSSPYEQYF

v_gene: TRBV29-1
j_gene: TRBJ2-1
abundance: NA
d_gene: TRBD1
CDR3nt: TGCAGCGTTGAAGGAGAACAGGGGAGAGACTACAATGAGCAGTTCTTC
CDR3aa: CSVEGEQGRDYNEQFF

v_gene: TRBV5-1
j_gene: TRBJ2-5
abundance: NA
d_gene: NA
CDR3nt: TGCGCCAGCAGCTTGAGCCTACCTCCCCAAGAGACCCAGTACTTC
CDR3aa: CASSLSLPPQETQYF

v_gene: TRBV20-1
j_gene: TRBJ1-5
abundance: few
d_gene: NA
CDR3nt: TGCAGTGCTAGGATGGGGGGATCGCAGCCCCAGCATTTT
CDR3aa: CSARMGGSQPQHF

v_gene: TRBV20-1
j_gene: TRBJ2-7
abundance: NA
d_gene: NA
CDR3nt: TGCAGTGCTAGTAGTATCGGGTCATACCGGTACAATGAGCAGTACTTC
CDR3aa: CSASSIGSYRYNEQYF

v_gene: TRBV6-1
j_gene: TRBJ2-3
abundance: NA
d_gene: NA
CDR3nt: TGTGCCAGCAGACGCCGCGGTCGGACACTCCAGAGCACAGATACGCAGTATTTT
CDR3aa: CASRRRGRTLQSTDTQYF

v_gene: TRBV14
j_gene: TRBJ2-3
abundance: few
d_gene: TRBD2
CDR3nt: TGTGCCAGCAGCCCCACTAGCGGGATCACAGATACGCAGTATTTT
CDR3aa: CASSPTSGITDTQYF

v_gene: TRBV12-3/TRBV12-4
j_gene: TRBJ1-2
abundance: few
d_gene: NA
CDR3nt: TGTGCCAGCAGCCACCCTTCCGGGGGGTTTAACTATGGCTACACCTTC
CDR3aa: CASSHPSGGFNYGYTF

v_gene: TRBV30
j_gene: TRBJ1-3
abundance: NA
d_gene: NA
CDR3nt: TGTGCCTGGGGAACCTCTGGAAACACCATATATTTT
CDR3aa: CAWGTSGNTIYF

v_gene: TRBV12-3/TRBV12-4
j_gene: TRBJ2-3
abundance: NA
d_gene: NA
CDR3nt: TGTGCCAGCAGTTTAAGGCCGGGAATCACAGATACGCAGTATTTT
CDR3aa: CASSLRPGITDTQYF

v_gene: TRBV7-2
j_gene: TRBJ2-3
abundance: NA
d_gene: TRBD2
CDR3nt: TGTGCCAGCAGCCCTATCAGCGGGGGGGCTAATACGCAGTATTTT
CDR3aa: CASSPISGGANTQYF

v_gene: TRBV5-6
j_gene: TRBJ1-2
abundance: NA
d_gene: TRBD1
CDR3nt: TGTGCCAGCAGCTTGGCCCAGACAGGGGGTGGCTATGGCTACACCTTC
CDR3aa: CASSLAQTGGGYGYTF

v_gene: TRBV20-1
j_gene: TRBJ1-4
abundance: few
d_gene: TRBD1
CDR3nt: TGCAGTGCCAGACCACAGGGGGCAGGTGAAAAACTGTTTTTT
CDR3aa: CSARPQGAGEKLFF

v_gene: TRBV11-2
j_gene: TRBJ2-7
abundance: few
d_gene: NA
CDR3nt: TGTGCCAGCAGCTCGACTACTCGGGACAATGAGCAGTACTTC
CDR3aa: CASSSTTRDNEQYF

v_gene: TRBV3-1
j_gene: TRBJ1-4
abundance: NA
d_gene: NA
CDR3nt: TGTGCCAGCAGCCTTCAGACGGGGCCGAGTGAAAAACTGTTTTTT
CDR3aa: CASSLQTGPSEKLFF

v_gene: TRBV12-3/TRBV12-4
j_gene: TRBJ2-4
abundance: NA
d_gene: NA
CDR3nt: TGTGCCAGCAAGCAGGTCCCCTACAATGAGCAGTACTTC
CDR3aa: CASKQVPYNEQYF

v_gene: TRBV2
j_gene: TRBJ2-7
abundance: few
d_gene: NA
CDR3nt: TGTGCCAGCAGTGTTCTGCAGAAGGGCGAGCAGTACTTC
CDR3aa: CASSVLQKGEQYF

v_gene: TRBV2
j_gene: TRBJ1-4
abundance: few
d_gene: NA
CDR3nt: TGTGCCAGCAAGTGGGAAAAACTGTTTTTT
CDR3aa: CASKWEKLFF

v_gene: TRBV3-1
j_gene: TRBJ2-7
abundance: few
d_gene: NA
CDR3nt: TGTGCCAGCAGCCCTGCCTATGTTGTCTACGAGCAGTACTTC
CDR3aa: CASSPAYVVYEQYF

v_gene: TRBV7-2
j_gene: TRBJ1-1
abundance: NA
d_gene: NA
CDR3nt: TGTGCCAGCAGCCGGGCCTCAGTCTCCGCTTTCTTT
CDR3aa: CASSRASVSAFF

v_gene: TRBV6-5
j_gene: TRBJ1-2
abundance: NA
d_gene: TRBD1
CDR3nt: TGTGCCAGCAGGACAGGGACAGGGAAAGGCTACACCTTC
CDR3aa: CASRTGTGKGYTF

v_gene: TRBV9
j_gene: TRBJ2-3
abundance: NA
d_gene: TRBD2
CDR3nt: TGTGCCAGCTCTTATAGCGGGGGGGACACAGATACGCAGTATTTT
CDR3aa: CASSYSGGDTDTQYF